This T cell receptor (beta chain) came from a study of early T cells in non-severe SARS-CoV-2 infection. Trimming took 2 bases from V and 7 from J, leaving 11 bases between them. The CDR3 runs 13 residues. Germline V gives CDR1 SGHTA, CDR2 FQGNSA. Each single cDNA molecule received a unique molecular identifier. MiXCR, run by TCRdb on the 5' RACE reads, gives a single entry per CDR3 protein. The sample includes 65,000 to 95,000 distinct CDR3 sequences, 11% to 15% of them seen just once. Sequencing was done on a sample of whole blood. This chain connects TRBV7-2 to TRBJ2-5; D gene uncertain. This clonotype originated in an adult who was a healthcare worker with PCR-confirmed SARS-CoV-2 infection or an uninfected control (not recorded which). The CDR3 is CASSLSPVGTQYF. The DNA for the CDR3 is TGTGCCAGCAGCTTATCCCCCGTAGGGACCCAGTACTTC.